This T cell receptor beta chain stems from a study of CD8+CD57+ T cells in acquired aplastic anemia. A note on this clonotype: An end of the junction differs from the germline gene, which may be a read error.

This CDR3 has 14 residues. Germline V gives CDR1 DFQATT, CDR2 SNEGSKA (reference sequence). Template material for TCR beta VDJ and CDR3 profiling consisted of genomic DNA. TCRdb redid the calling of the reads with MiXCR, one entry per CDR3 protein. The data hold roughly 170,000 distinct CDR3 sequences, with under 75% observed a single time. The sample consisted of sorted CD4+, CD8+, or CD8+CD57+ T cells (not recorded which) from PBMCs. The receptor comes from a human donor in good health. This sequence joins TRBV20-1 and TRBJ2-7, with 7 nucleotides matching TRBD1. The CDR3 here is CSASRDSGRNEQHF. CDR3 sequence (DNA): TGCAGTGCTTCCCGGGACAGCGGCCGAAACGAGCAGCACTTC.